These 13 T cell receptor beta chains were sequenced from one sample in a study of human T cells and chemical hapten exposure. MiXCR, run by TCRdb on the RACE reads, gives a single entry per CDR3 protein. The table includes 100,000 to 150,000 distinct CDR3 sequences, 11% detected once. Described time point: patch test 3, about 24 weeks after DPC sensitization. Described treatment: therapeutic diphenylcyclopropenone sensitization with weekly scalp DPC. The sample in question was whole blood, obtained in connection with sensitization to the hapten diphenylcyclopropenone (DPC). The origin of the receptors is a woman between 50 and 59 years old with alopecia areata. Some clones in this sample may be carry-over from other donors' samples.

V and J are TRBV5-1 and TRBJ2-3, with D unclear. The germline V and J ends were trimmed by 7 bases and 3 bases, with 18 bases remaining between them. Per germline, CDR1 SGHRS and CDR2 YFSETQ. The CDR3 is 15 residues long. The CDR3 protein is CASFRSASGTDTQYF. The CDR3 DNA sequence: TGCGCCAGCTTCCGATCAGCTTCGGGTACAGATACGCAGTATTTT.

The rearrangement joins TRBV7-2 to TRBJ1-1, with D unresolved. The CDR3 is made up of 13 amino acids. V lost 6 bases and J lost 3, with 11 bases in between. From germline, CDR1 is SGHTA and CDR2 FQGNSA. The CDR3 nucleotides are TGTGCCAGCAGAGGTCAGCTGCACACTGAAGCTTTCTTT. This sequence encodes CASRGQLHTEAFF.

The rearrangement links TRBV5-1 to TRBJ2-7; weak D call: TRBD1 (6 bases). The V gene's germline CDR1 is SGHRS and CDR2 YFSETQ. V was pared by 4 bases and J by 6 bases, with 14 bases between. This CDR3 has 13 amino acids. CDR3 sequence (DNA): TGCGCCAGCAGCGTCGACAGGCGCGGCGAGCAGTACTTC. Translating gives CASSVDRRGEQYF. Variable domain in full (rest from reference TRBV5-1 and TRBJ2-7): KAGVTQTPRYLIKTRGQQVTLSCSPISGHRSVSWYQQTPGQGLQFLFEYFSETQRNKGNFPGRFSGRQFSNSRSEMNVSTLELGDSALYLCASSVDRRGEQYFGPGTRLTVT.

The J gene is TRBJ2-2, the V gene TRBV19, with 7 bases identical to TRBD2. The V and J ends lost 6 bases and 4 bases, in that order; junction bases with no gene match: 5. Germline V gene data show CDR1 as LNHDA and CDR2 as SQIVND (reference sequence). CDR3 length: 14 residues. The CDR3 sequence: CASSGDYRTGELFF. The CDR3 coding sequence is TGTGCCAGTAGCGGGGACTATCGCACCGGGGAGCTGTTTTTT.

Here the CDR3 DNA reads TGCAGTGCTACCCTCGCGGGCGTGTCCTACGAGCAGTACTTC. This translates into CSATLAGVSYEQYF. The V gene is TRBV20-1, the J gene TRBJ2-7; perhaps TRBD2 as D (5 bases). CDR1 and CDR2 (germline): DFQATT, SNEGSKA (reference sequence). This CDR3 has 14 amino acids. Trimming stripped 4 bases from V and 1 base from J, with 14 bases between.

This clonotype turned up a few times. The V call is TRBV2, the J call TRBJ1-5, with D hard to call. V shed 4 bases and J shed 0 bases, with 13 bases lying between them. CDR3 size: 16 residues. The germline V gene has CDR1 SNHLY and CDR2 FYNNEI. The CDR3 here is CASSVGQFYSNQPQHF. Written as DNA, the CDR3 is TGTGCCAGCAGTGTCGGGCAGTTTTATAGCAATCAGCCCCAGCATTTT.

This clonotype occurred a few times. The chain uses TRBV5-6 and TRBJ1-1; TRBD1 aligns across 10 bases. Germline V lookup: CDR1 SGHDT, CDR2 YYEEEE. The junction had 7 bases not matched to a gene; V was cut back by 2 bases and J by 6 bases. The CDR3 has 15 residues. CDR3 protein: CASSFRDRGSPEAFF. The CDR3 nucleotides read TGTGCCAGCAGCTTCCGGGACAGGGGTAGTCCTGAAGCTTTCTTT. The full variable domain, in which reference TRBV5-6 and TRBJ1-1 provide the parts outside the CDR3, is DAGVTQSPTHLIKTRGQQVTLRCSPKSGHDTVSWYQQALGQGPQFIFQYYEEEERQRGNFPDRFSGHQFPNYSSELNVNALLLGDSALYLCASSFRDRGSPEAFFGQGTRLTVV.

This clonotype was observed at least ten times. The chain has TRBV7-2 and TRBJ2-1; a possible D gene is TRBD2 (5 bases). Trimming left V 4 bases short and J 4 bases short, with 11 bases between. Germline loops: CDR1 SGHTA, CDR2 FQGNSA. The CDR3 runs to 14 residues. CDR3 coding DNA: TGTGCCAGCAGCTCGCTAGGACTTTACAATGAGCAGTTCTTC. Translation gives CASSSLGLYNEQFF.

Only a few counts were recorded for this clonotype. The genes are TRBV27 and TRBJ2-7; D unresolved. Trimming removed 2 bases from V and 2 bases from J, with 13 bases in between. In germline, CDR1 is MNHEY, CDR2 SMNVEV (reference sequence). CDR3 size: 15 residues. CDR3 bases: TGTGCCAGCAGTTTAATACTCGGCCCGACCTACGAGCAGTACTTC. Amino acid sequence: CASSLILGPTYEQYF.

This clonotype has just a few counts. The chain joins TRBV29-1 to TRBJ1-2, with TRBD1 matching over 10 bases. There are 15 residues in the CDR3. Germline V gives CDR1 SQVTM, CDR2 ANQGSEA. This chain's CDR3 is CKYPEDGQGVFGYTF. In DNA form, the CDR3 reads TGCAAATATCCCGAGGACGGACAGGGGGTGTTTGGCTACACCTTC. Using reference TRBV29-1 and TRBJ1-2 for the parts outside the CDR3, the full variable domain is SAVISQKPSRDICQRGTSLTIQCQVDSQVTMMFWYRQQPGQSLTLIATANQGSEATYESGFVIDKFPISRPNLTFSTLTVSNMSPEDSSIYLCKYPEDGQGVFGYTFGSGTRLTVV.

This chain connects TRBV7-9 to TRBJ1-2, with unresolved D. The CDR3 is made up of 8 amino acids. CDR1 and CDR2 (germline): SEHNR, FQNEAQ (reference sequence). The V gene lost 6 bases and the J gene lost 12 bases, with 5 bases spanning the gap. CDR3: CASSLHTF. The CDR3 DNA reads TGTGCCAGCAGTTTGCACACCTTC. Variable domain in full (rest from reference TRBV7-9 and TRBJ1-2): DTGVSQNPRHKITKRGQNVTFRCDPISEHNRLYWYRQTLGQGPEFLTYFQNEAQLEKSRLLSDRFSAERPKGSFSTLEIQRTEQGDSAMYLCASSLHTFGSGTRLTVV.

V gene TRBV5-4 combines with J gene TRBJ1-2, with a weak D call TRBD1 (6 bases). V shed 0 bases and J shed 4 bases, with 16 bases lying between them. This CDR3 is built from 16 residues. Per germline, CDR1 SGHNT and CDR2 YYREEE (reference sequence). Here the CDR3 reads CASSLAGGGGSYGYTF. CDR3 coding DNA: TGTGCCAGCAGCTTGGCCGGGGGGGGCGGAAGCTATGGCTACACCTTC.

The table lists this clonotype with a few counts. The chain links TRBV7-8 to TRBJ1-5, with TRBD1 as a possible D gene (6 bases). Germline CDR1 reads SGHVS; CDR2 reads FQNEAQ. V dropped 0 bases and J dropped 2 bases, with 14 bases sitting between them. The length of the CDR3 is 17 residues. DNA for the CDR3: TGTGCCAGCAGCTTAGCGGCAGGGAAGGGGGGCAATCAGCCCCAGCATTTT. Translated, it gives CASSLAAGKGGNQPQHF.